This entry describes one TCR beta chain. Its antigen remains unknown. The CDR3 runs 18 residues. The germline gives CDR1 WNHNN, CDR2 SYGVQD (reference sequence). V gave up 2 bases and J gave up 4 bases; unmatched junction bases: 10. Profiled with immunoSEQ multiplex PCR; TCRdb holds only in-frame clones, not every one. The top ten clones hold over 1% of a sample with about 1.5 million clones, 96% of them seen once. The data belong to a study of shared clonotypes between healthy human individuals. Study-wide points: On the whole, naive subsets had larger estimated richness than memory subsets had.

The chain carries TRBV10-1 and TRBJ2-2, with TRBD2 matching over 10 bases. The sequenced sample consisted of naive CD4+ T cells sorted from blood. The subset is: CD45RA+ positively selected. This TCR was recovered from a man aged 30 to 45 in good health. CDR3 coding DNA: TGCGCCAGCAGTGAGGGCCGTCTAGCGGGAGTCAGCACCGGGGAGCTGTTTTTT. Translated, it gives CASSEGRLAGVSTGELFF.